The T cell receptor beta chain under discussion was sequenced for a study of cytomegalovirus exposure and HLA in healthy donors. The V gene's germline CDR1 is SGHVS and CDR2 FNYEAQ. Trimming shortened V by 4 bases and J by 6 bases, and 21 bases separated the two germline ends. This CDR3 comprises 16 residues. Some clones are missing from TCRdb's copy, which holds only in-frame ones; the method was immunoSEQ multiplex PCR. The repertoire has about 73,000 clones, around nine tenths of them found once; the top ten carry 3.8%. The chain couples TRBV7-6 to TRBJ1-1, with D perhaps matching TRBD1 (6 bases). The sample taken for sequencing was PBMCs. The TCR comes from a young woman in good health and CMV-seropositive. For the CDR3, the DNA is TGTGCCAGCAGCTACCTTACCTGGGGGCTTTCCCCTGAAGCTTTCTTT. Protein product: CASSYLTWGLSPEAFF. Combining the CDR3 with reference TRBV7-6 and TRBJ1-1 gives the whole variable domain GAGVSQSPRYKVTKRGQDVALRCDPISGHVSLYWYRQALGQGPEFLTYFNYEAQQDKSGLPNDRFSAERPEGSISTLTIQRTEQRDSAMYRCASSYLTWGLSPEAFFGQGTRLTVV.